Listed here are 5 T cell receptor beta chains from one sample, sequenced in a study of response to subunit inactivated influenza vaccine. One entry per CDR3 protein results from TCRdb running MiXCR on the RT-PCR reads. This table holds 610,000 or so distinct CDR3 sequences, 14% found once. Sequencing was performed on PBMCs from blood, taken 11 to 12 days after vaccination. These receptors were taken from a man aged 45 to 65 who received an inactivated influenza vaccine.

The gene calls are TRBV2 and TRBJ1-1; no definite D call. Germline CDR1 is SNHLY and CDR2 is FYNNEI. This CDR3 has 13 amino acids. V lost 6 bases to trimming and J lost 0 bases, with 8 bases between them. CDR3 DNA sequence: TGTGCCAGCAGCAACAAGGTGAACACTGAAGCTTTCTTT. Protein: CASSNKVNTEAFF.

V is TRBV27 and J is TRBJ1-1; D is undetermined. The CDR3 is 14 residues long. Trimming left V 2 bases short and J 7 bases short, with 14 bases between. CDR1 is MNHEY, CDR2 SMNVEV, per germline (reference sequence). The CDR3 coding sequence is TGTGCCAGCAGTTTAGGGTCCGGATCGTATGAAGCTTTCTTT. The encoded protein is CASSLGSGSYEAFF.

This rearrangement joins TRBV7-3 to TRBJ2-1; 10 bases agree with TRBD2. V lost 3 bases and J lost 4; bases outside the gene matches: 6. Germline assignment: CDR1 SGHTA and CDR2 FQGTGA. The CDR3 is made up of 16 amino acids. Here the CDR3 reads CASSFLGTSAYNEQFF. The CDR3 DNA is TGTGCCAGCAGCTTCCTCGGGACTAGCGCTTACAATGAGCAGTTCTTC.

This clonotype was counted ten times or more. The chain couples TRBV6-1 to TRBJ2-5; D call uncertain. Germline CDR1 and CDR2: MNHNS and SASEGT. This CDR3 region has 14 residues. Trimming shortened V by 3 bases and J by 1 base, and 9 bases separated the two germline ends. CDR3 region: CASSDRKIQETQYF. In DNA, the CDR3 is TGTGCCAGCAGTGACAGGAAAATCCAAGAGACCCAGTACTTC.

As regards this clonotype: An end of the junction differs from the germline gene, which may be a read error. V usage is TRBV4-3 and J usage is TRBJ2-7; D could derive from TRBD1 or TRBD2 (6 bases each). Per germline, CDR1 LGHNA and CDR2 YSLEER. The CDR3 spans 15 residues. The CDR3, as DNA: TGCGCCAGCAGCCGATATCGAGAGGGGGGTTACGATCAGTACTTC. Translation: CASSRYREGGYDQYF.